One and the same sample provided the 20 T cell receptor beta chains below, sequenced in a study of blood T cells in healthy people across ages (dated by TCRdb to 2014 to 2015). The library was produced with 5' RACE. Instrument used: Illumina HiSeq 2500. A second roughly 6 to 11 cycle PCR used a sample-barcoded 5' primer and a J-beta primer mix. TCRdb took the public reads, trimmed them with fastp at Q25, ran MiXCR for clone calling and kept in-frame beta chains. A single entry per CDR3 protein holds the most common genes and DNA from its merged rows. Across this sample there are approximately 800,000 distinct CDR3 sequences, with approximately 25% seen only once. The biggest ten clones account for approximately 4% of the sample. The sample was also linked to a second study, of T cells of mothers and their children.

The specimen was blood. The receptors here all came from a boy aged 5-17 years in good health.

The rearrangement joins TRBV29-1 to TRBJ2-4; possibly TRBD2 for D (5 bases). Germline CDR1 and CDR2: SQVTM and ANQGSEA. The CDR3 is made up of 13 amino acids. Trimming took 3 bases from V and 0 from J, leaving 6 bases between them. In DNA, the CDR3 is TGCAGCGTTGAGGAGGCAGCCAAAAACATTCAGTACTTC. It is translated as CSVEEAAKNIQYF.

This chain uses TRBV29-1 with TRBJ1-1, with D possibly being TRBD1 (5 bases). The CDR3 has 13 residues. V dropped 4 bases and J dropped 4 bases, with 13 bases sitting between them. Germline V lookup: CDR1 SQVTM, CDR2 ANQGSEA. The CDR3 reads CSVVRGSGTEAFF. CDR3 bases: TGCAGCGTTGTGCGGGGGTCGGGCACTGAAGCTTTCTTT. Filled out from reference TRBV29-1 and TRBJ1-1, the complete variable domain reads SAVISQKPSRDICQRGTSLTIQCQVDSQVTMMFWYRQQPGQSLTLIATANQGSEATYESGFVIDKFPISRPNLTFSTLTVSNMSPEDSSIYLCSVVRGSGTEAFFGQGTRLTVV.

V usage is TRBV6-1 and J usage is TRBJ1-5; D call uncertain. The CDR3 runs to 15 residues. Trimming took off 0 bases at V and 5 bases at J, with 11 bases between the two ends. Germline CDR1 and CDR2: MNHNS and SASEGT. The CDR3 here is CASSEAGGFYQPQHF. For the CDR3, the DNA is TGTGCCAGCAGTGAAGCCGGCGGATTTTATCAGCCCCAGCATTTT.

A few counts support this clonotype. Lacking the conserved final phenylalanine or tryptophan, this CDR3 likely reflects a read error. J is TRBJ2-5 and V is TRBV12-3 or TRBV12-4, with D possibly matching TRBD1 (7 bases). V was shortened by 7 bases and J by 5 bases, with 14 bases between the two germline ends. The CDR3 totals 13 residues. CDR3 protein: CASTAGGRETQYL. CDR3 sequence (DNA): TGTGCCAGCACCGCAGGGGGGCGGGAGACCCAGTACCTC.

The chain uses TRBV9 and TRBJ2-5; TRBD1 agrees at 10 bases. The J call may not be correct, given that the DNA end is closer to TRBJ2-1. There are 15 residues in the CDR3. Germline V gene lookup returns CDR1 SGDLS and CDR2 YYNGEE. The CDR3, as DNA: TGTGCCAGCAGCGTACGGGACAGGGGTTACAATGAGCAGTTCTTC. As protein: CASSVRDRGYNEQFF.

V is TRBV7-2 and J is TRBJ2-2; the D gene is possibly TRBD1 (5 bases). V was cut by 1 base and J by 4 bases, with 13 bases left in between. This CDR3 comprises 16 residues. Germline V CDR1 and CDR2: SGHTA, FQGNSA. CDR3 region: CASSLVVGQGTGELFF. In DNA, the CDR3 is TGTGCCAGCAGCTTAGTGGTGGGGCAGGGCACCGGGGAGCTGTTTTTT.

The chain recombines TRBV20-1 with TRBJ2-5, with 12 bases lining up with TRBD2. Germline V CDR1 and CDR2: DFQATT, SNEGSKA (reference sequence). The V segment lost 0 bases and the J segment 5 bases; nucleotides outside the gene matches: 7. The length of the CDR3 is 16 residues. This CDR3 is CSARDPSGRAGETQYF. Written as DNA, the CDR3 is TGCAGTGCTAGAGATCCTAGCGGGAGGGCCGGTGAGACCCAGTACTTC.

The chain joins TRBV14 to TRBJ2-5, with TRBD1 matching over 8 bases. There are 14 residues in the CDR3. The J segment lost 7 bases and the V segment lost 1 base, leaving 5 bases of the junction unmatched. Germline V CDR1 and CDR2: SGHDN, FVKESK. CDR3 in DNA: TGTGCCAGCAGCCAAGGGACAGGGCTGTGGACCCAGTACTTC. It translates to CASSQGTGLWTQYF.

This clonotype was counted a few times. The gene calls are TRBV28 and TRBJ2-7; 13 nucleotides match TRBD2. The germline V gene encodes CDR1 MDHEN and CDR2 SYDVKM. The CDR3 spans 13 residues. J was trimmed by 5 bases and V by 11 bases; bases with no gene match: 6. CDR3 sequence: CAARLAGGNEQYF. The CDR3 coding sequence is TGTGCCGCCAGACTAGCGGGGGGTAACGAGCAGTACTTC.

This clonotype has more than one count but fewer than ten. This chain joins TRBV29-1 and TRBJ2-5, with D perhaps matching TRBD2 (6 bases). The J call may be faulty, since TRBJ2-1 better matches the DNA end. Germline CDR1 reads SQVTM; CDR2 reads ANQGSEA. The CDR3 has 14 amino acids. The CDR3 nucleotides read TGCAGCGCCGCCGCGCGGAGGGGTAGTGATGAGCAGTTCTTC. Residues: CSAAARRGSDEQFF.

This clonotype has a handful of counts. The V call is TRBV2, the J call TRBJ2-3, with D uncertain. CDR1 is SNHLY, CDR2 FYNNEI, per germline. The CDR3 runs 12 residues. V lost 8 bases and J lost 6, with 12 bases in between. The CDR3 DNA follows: TGTGCCAGCGTGGGTCTGACGGATACGCAGTATTTT. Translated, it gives CASVGLTDTQYF.

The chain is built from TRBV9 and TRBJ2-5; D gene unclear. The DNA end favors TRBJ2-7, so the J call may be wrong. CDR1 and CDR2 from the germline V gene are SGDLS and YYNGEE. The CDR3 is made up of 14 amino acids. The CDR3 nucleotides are TGTGCCAGCAGCCCCTTCGACGGTGCCTACGAGCAGTACTTC. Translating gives CASSPFDGAYEQYF.

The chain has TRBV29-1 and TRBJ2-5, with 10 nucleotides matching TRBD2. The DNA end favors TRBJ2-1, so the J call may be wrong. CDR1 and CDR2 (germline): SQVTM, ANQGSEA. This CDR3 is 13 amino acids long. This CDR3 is CSVHPRTSGEQFF. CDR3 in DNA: TGCAGCGTGCACCCACGGACTAGCGGTGAGCAGTTCTTC.

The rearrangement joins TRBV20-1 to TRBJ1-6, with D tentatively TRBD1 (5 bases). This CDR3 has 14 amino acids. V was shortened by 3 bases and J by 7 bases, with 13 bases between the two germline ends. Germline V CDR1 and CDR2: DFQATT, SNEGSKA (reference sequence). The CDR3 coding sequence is TGCAGTGCTAGTTCCCGGGGGAGGAATTCACCCCTCCACTTT. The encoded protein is CSASSRGRNSPLHF.

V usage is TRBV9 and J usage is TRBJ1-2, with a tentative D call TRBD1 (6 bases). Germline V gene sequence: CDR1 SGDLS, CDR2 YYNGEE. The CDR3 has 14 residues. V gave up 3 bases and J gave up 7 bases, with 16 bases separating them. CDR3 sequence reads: CASSEAGVVGGYTF. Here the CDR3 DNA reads TGTGCCAGCAGCGAGGCAGGGGTAGTGGGTGGCTACACCTTC.

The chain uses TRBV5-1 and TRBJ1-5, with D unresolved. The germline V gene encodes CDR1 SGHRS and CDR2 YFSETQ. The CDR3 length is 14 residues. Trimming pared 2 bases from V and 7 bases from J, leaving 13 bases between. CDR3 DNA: TGCGCCAGCAGCTTTGCGGGGTTGGGACAGCCCCAGCATTTT. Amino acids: CASSFAGLGQPQHF.

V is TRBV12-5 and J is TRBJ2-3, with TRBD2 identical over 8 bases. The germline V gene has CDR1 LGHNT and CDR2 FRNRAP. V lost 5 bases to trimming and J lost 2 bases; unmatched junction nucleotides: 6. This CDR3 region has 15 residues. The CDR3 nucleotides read TGTGCTAGTGGTCCCAGACTAGCGAACACAGATACGCAGTATTTT. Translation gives CASGPRLANTDTQYF.

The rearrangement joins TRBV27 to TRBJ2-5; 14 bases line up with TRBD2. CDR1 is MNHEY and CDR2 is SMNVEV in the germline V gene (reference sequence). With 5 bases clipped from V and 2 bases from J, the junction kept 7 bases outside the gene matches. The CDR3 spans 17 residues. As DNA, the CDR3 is TGTGCCAGCAGTGCTCCGGGACTAGCGGGAGTTCAAGAGACCCAGTACTTC. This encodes CASSAPGLAGVQETQYF.

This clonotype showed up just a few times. In DNA form, the CDR3 reads TGTGCCAGCAGCCAGGACCTGCGGACTGAAGCTTTCTTT. Amino acid sequence: CASSQDLRTEAFF. The chain carries TRBV7-9 and TRBJ1-1; D gene uncertain. The CDR3 contains 13 residues. Looked up from germline, CDR1 is SEHNR and CDR2 is FQNEAQ (reference sequence). Trimming removed 5 bases from V and 5 bases from J, with 12 bases in between.

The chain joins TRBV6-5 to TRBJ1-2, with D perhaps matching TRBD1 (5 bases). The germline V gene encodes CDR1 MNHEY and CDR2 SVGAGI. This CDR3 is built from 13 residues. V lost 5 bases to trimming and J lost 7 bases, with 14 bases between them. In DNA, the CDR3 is TGTGCCAGCAGTGCAGCAACAGGCTCTGGCTACACCTTC. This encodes CASSAATGSGYTF.